Listed below are T cell receptor beta chains from one sample, sequenced in a study of T cell responses to AZD1222 COVID-19 vaccine. The assay was immunoSEQ multiplex PCR, and TCRdb's table has in-frame clones only and misses some. The repertoire has 130,000 to 150,000 clones, 91% of them found once; the top ten carry approximately 2.6%. This material consisted of peripheral blood, taken on day 0 of AZD1222 vaccination. These receptors came from an adult in good health. The CDR3 runs from the conserved cysteine through the conserved F or W. The order of the fields is D gene, V gene, clone size, J gene, CDR3 DNA, CDR3 protein. D genes are given only for firm matches. Clone size is given for some rows only: seen once, a few or many times, or a class if the clone is expanded.

d_call: -; v_call: TRBV5-5; clone_size: few; j_call: TRBJ1-4; cdr3_nt: TGTGCCAGCAGCTTGGCACCCACCGCTCGTGGAAAACTGTTTTTT; cdr3_aa: CASSLAPTARGKLFF
d_call: TRBD1; v_call: TRBV19; clone_size: -; j_call: TRBJ1-5; cdr3_nt: TGTGCCAGTAGTATCATGGGGACAGGGGGTGGCAATCAGCCCCAGCATTTT; cdr3_aa: CASSIMGTGGGNQPQHF
d_call: -; v_call: TRBV5-6; clone_size: -; j_call: TRBJ2-2; cdr3_nt: TGTGCCAGCAGCCTCACTCCGAGGACCACCGGGGAGCTGTTTTTT; cdr3_aa: CASSLTPRTTGELFF
d_call: -; v_call: TRBV10-2; clone_size: -; j_call: TRBJ2-1; cdr3_nt: TGCGCCGCAGGCAACGAGCAGTTCTTC; cdr3_aa: CAAGNEQFF
d_call: TRBD2; v_call: TRBV3-1/TRBV3-2; clone_size: once; j_call: TRBJ2-3; cdr3_nt: TGTGCCAGCCGAAGCGGGGGCACAGATACGCAGTATTTT; cdr3_aa: CASRSGGTDTQYF
d_call: -; v_call: TRBV28; clone_size: once; j_call: TRBJ1-6; cdr3_nt: TGTGCCAGCAGTTTAGGCGGAGGGCAGTCCTATAATTCACCCCTCCACTTT; cdr3_aa: CASSLGGGQSYNSPLHF
d_call: -; v_call: TRBV7-2; clone_size: -; j_call: TRBJ1-5; cdr3_nt: TGTGCCAGCAGCCCGAGGGGGTTTAGCAATCAGCCCCAGCATTTT; cdr3_aa: CASSPRGFSNQPQHF
d_call: -; v_call: TRBV5-1; clone_size: -; j_call: TRBJ2-3; cdr3_nt: TGCGCCAGCAGCCGCCAGGGAAGCACTGCTAGCACAGATACGCAGTATTTT; cdr3_aa: CASSRQGSTASTDTQYF
d_call: -; v_call: TRBV28; clone_size: -; j_call: TRBJ2-1; cdr3_nt: TGTGCCAGCAGCCCGCGGTTAGACAATGAGCAGTTCTTC; cdr3_aa: CASSPRLDNEQFF
d_call: -; v_call: TRBV5-5; clone_size: -; j_call: TRBJ2-1; cdr3_nt: TGTGCCAGCAGCTTGGCCAAGGCCCCTTCTTACAATGAGCAGTTCTTC; cdr3_aa: CASSLAKAPSYNEQFF
d_call: -; v_call: TRBV9; clone_size: -; j_call: TRBJ2-2; cdr3_nt: TGTGCCAGCAGCAGTCGTGTCGGGAACACCGGGGAGCTGTTTTTT; cdr3_aa: CASSSRVGNTGELFF
d_call: TRBD1; v_call: TRBV7-9; clone_size: -; j_call: TRBJ1-1; cdr3_nt: TGTGCCAGCAGCTTAGCGCGGACAGGGGCTCGTGAAGCTTTCTTT; cdr3_aa: CASSLARTGAREAFF
d_call: TRBD2; v_call: TRBV9; clone_size: -; j_call: TRBJ2-1; cdr3_nt: TGTGCCAGCAGCCCCTTAGCGGGGGGGCCTTCGAGTGAGCAGTTCTTC; cdr3_aa: CASSPLAGGPSSEQFF
d_call: TRBD1; v_call: TRBV11-3; clone_size: -; j_call: TRBJ2-7; cdr3_nt: TGTGCCAGCAGCCGGATTGGACAGGGAGCGTACGAGCAGTACTTC; cdr3_aa: CASSRIGQGAYEQYF
d_call: -; v_call: TRBV28; clone_size: -; j_call: TRBJ1-3; cdr3_nt: TGTGCCAGCAGTTTATTCGCACTATCCGAGGAAAACACCATATATTTT; cdr3_aa: CASSLFALSEENTIYF
d_call: -; v_call: TRBV7-2; clone_size: -; j_call: TRBJ2-7; cdr3_nt: TGTGCCAGCAGCCGTGACCCCAAATCCTACGAGCAGTACTTC; cdr3_aa: CASSRDPKSYEQYF
d_call: TRBD2; v_call: TRBV7-2; clone_size: -; j_call: TRBJ2-1; cdr3_nt: TGTGCCAGCAGCCCCCGGGGGGGGGCCTACAATGAGCAGTTCTTC; cdr3_aa: CASSPRGGAYNEQFF
d_call: TRBD1; v_call: TRBV30; clone_size: few; j_call: TRBJ1-6; cdr3_nt: TGTGCCTGGAGTGAGGACAGGGATTCACCCCTCCACTTT; cdr3_aa: CAWSEDRDSPLHF
d_call: -; v_call: TRBV5-6; clone_size: -; j_call: TRBJ1-2; cdr3_nt: TGTGCCAGCAGCTTGATGGAATATGGGGCAAATGGCTACACCTTC; cdr3_aa: CASSLMEYGANGYTF
d_call: TRBD1; v_call: TRBV29-1; clone_size: -; j_call: TRBJ1-4; cdr3_nt: TGCAGCGTTGTCGGGACAGGGACTAATGAAAAACTGTTTTTT; cdr3_aa: CSVVGTGTNEKLFF
d_call: -; v_call: TRBV19; clone_size: -; j_call: TRBJ1-1; cdr3_nt: TGTGCCAGTAGTACTGGCCGGGGGTGGAACACTGAAGCTTTCTTT; cdr3_aa: CASSTGRGWNTEAFF
d_call: -; v_call: TRBV7-2; clone_size: -; j_call: TRBJ1-5; cdr3_nt: TGTGCCAGCAGCCCGGGCTATTATAGCAATCAGCCCCAGCATTTT; cdr3_aa: CASSPGYYSNQPQHF
d_call: TRBD1; v_call: TRBV15; clone_size: -; j_call: TRBJ2-1; cdr3_nt: TGTGCCACCAGCAGGGGGACAGGGGGCAATGAGCAGTTCTTC; cdr3_aa: CATSRGTGGNEQFF
d_call: -; v_call: TRBV4-2; clone_size: -; j_call: TRBJ2-7; cdr3_nt: TGTGCCAGCAGCGCGGACTCCTACGAGCAGTACTTC; cdr3_aa: CASSADSYEQYF
d_call: -; v_call: TRBV6-6; clone_size: -; j_call: TRBJ1-1; cdr3_nt: TGTGCCAGCAGGACACCGAACACTGAAGCTTTCTTT; cdr3_aa: CASRTPNTEAFF
d_call: TRBD1; v_call: TRBV7-3; clone_size: -; j_call: TRBJ1-1; cdr3_nt: TGTGCCAGCGGACCAGGGGGGGACGCTGAAGCTTTCTTT; cdr3_aa: CASGPGGDAEAFF
d_call: -; v_call: TRBV28; clone_size: -; j_call: TRBJ2-6; cdr3_nt: TGTGCCAGCAGTTTATTGGGGGTTGGGGCCAACGTCCTGACTTTC; cdr3_aa: CASSLLGVGANVLTF
d_call: -; v_call: TRBV6-5; clone_size: -; j_call: TRBJ1-1; cdr3_nt: TGTGCCAGCGGAATGACGGAGAACACTGAAGCTTTCTTT; cdr3_aa: CASGMTENTEAFF
d_call: -; v_call: TRBV5-1; clone_size: -; j_call: TRBJ1-2; cdr3_nt: TGCGCCAGCAGCTTGGCCGGACCGGGGGGCTATGGCTACACCTTC; cdr3_aa: CASSLAGPGGYGYTF
d_call: -; v_call: TRBV7-9; clone_size: -; j_call: TRBJ2-3; cdr3_nt: TGTGCCAGCAGCTTAGTGGCCAGCACAGATACGCAGTATTTT; cdr3_aa: CASSLVASTDTQYF
d_call: TRBD1; v_call: TRBV28; clone_size: -; j_call: TRBJ2-1; cdr3_nt: TGTGCCAGCAGTGCCCACAGGGGTCCCTACAATGAGCAGTTCTTC; cdr3_aa: CASSAHRGPYNEQFF
d_call: -; v_call: TRBV4-1; clone_size: -; j_call: TRBJ2-2; cdr3_nt: TGCGCCAGCAGCCAATTCTCGAGTCCCCAGGCCGGGGAGCTGTTTTTT; cdr3_aa: CASSQFSSPQAGELFF
d_call: TRBD1; v_call: TRBV7-9; clone_size: -; j_call: TRBJ1-2; cdr3_nt: TGTGCCAGCAGCCCAGAAGGGACAGGGGCCCACTATGGCTACACCTTC; cdr3_aa: CASSPEGTGAHYGYTF
d_call: TRBD1; v_call: TRBV18; clone_size: -; j_call: TRBJ1-1; cdr3_nt: TGTGCCAGCTCAGGACAGGCTAACACTGAAGCTTTCTTT; cdr3_aa: CASSGQANTEAFF
d_call: -; v_call: TRBV19; clone_size: -; j_call: TRBJ1-5; cdr3_nt: TGTGCCAGTAACTCGTATCCGGGACGCGGAACCAATCAGCCCCAGCATTTT; cdr3_aa: CASNSYPGRGTNQPQHF
d_call: TRBD2; v_call: TRBV7-2; clone_size: -; j_call: TRBJ2-7; cdr3_nt: TGTGCCAGCAGCTACCGAACAACTAGCGCGGGTTCCTACGAGCAGTACTTC; cdr3_aa: CASSYRTTSAGSYEQYF
d_call: -; v_call: TRBV9; clone_size: -; j_call: TRBJ2-2; cdr3_nt: TGTGCCAGCAGCGTCCAGTCTACGTCAAATTCAAACACCGGGGAGCTGTTTTTT; cdr3_aa: CASSVQSTSNSNTGELFF
d_call: TRBD1; v_call: TRBV4-1; clone_size: -; j_call: TRBJ2-7; cdr3_nt: TGCGCCAGCAGCCAAGAAGTATTGGGGACAGGGCAGTACTTC; cdr3_aa: CASSQEVLGTGQYF
d_call: TRBD2; v_call: TRBV5-1; clone_size: once; j_call: TRBJ2-1; cdr3_nt: TGCGCCAGCAGCATCCCCGGGACTAGCGGGACCCGCTCCTACAATGAGCAGTTCTTC; cdr3_aa: CASSIPGTSGTRSYNEQFF
d_call: -; v_call: TRBV28; clone_size: -; j_call: TRBJ1-2; cdr3_nt: TGTGCCAGCAGTGGAACAAGACCCTATGGCTACACCTTC; cdr3_aa: CASSGTRPYGYTF
d_call: TRBD2; v_call: TRBV5-4; clone_size: -; j_call: TRBJ2-3; cdr3_nt: TGTGCCAGCAACCCCTGGAGGGGTAGCGGGGCAGATACGCAGTATTTT; cdr3_aa: CASNPWRGSGADTQYF
d_call: -; v_call: TRBV19; clone_size: -; j_call: TRBJ2-5; cdr3_nt: TGTGCCAGTAGGGCCCGGGGACGAGAGACCCAGTACTTC; cdr3_aa: CASRARGRETQYF
d_call: -; v_call: TRBV20-1; clone_size: once; j_call: TRBJ1-1; cdr3_nt: TGCAGTGCTAGTAATGGAATGAACACTGAAGCTTTCTTT; cdr3_aa: CSASNGMNTEAFF
d_call: -; v_call: TRBV25-1; clone_size: -; j_call: TRBJ1-1; cdr3_nt: TGTGCCAGCAGGAGAAGTGCAGGGGTTTACACTGAAGCTTTCTTT; cdr3_aa: CASRRSAGVYTEAFF
d_call: -; v_call: TRBV10-3; clone_size: -; j_call: TRBJ1-3; cdr3_nt: TGTGCCATCAGTGAGCGAAACACCATATATTTT; cdr3_aa: CAISERNTIYF
d_call: TRBD1; v_call: TRBV7-8; clone_size: once; j_call: TRBJ1-3; cdr3_nt: TGTGCCAGCAGCCTACAGGGGCCGCAGACTGGAAACACCATATATTTT; cdr3_aa: CASSLQGPQTGNTIYF
d_call: TRBD1; v_call: TRBV4-3; clone_size: -; j_call: TRBJ1-2; cdr3_nt: TGCGCCAGCAGCCAAGAAGTGGACAGGGGAGGCTACACCTTC; cdr3_aa: CASSQEVDRGGYTF
d_call: TRBD1; v_call: TRBV9; clone_size: -; j_call: TRBJ1-6; cdr3_nt: TGTGCCAGCAGCGCCTTGGACAGGGCGACACCCCTCCACTTT; cdr3_aa: CASSALDRATPLHF
d_call: -; v_call: TRBV7-9; clone_size: -; j_call: TRBJ1-4; cdr3_nt: TGTGCCAGCAGCCCAGGGCCTCCAACTAATGAAAAACTGTTTTTT; cdr3_aa: CASSPGPPTNEKLFF
d_call: -; v_call: TRBV4-2; clone_size: -; j_call: TRBJ2-2; cdr3_nt: TGTGCCAGCAGCCAAGTCGCCGCGCCGGGCAACACCGGGGAGCTGTTTTTT; cdr3_aa: CASSQVAAPGNTGELFF
d_call: -; v_call: TRBV27; clone_size: -; j_call: TRBJ1-4; cdr3_nt: TGTGCCAGCAGTTTCAGGACGAGGGAAAAACTGTTTTTT; cdr3_aa: CASSFRTREKLFF
d_call: -; v_call: TRBV7-9; clone_size: -; j_call: TRBJ2-2; cdr3_nt: TGTGCCGGGACCTGGCAGGGCGTGTACACCGGGGAGCTGTTTTTT; cdr3_aa: CAGTWQGVYTGELFF
d_call: -; v_call: TRBV28; clone_size: -; j_call: TRBJ1-1; cdr3_nt: TGTGCCAGCAGTTTAAGGGCAGAAGCTTTCTTT; cdr3_aa: CASSLRAEAFF
d_call: -; v_call: TRBV28; clone_size: -; j_call: TRBJ1-2; cdr3_nt: TGTGCCAGCAGTCCGGACATTAACTATGGCTACACCTTC; cdr3_aa: CASSPDINYGYTF
d_call: TRBD1; v_call: TRBV20-1; clone_size: -; j_call: TRBJ1-1; cdr3_nt: TGCAGTGCCAACAGGGGGGCTGAAGCTTTCTTT; cdr3_aa: CSANRGAEAFF